This T cell receptor beta chain was retrieved from a study of T cells in localized non-small cell lung cancer. The study, taken as a whole, reports: The study sequenced only one region of the tumor. As a result, intratumor heterogeneity could not be excluded and remains possible. Uninvolved adjacent lung had the highest recorded T cell clonality, with tumor below it.

Clones were sequenced by immunoSEQ multiplex PCR, and TCRdb holds only the in-frame ones, with some missing. Found here are more than 15,000 clones, roughly 85% of them singletons; the top ten hold about 24%. As for this clone: Its antigen is still unknown.

CDR1 and CDR2 (germline): KGHSH, LQKENI. V was trimmed by 2 bases and J by 0 bases, leaving 2 bases between them. The CDR3 covers 12 residues. Source: peripheral blood, taken before any cancer treatment. This sequence was found in a male donor older than 55 with stage I lung adenocarcinoma. This rearrangement joins TRBV18 to TRBJ2-7; no definite D call. CDR3 sequence: CASSPSSYEQYF. CDR3 coding DNA: TGTGCCAGCTCACCAAGCTCCTACGAGCAGTACTTC.